This record looks at one T cell receptor beta chain sequence and its context. Other DNA sequences of this sample code for an identical CDR3. The sample belongs to a study of shared clonotypes between healthy human individuals. Cells designated naive CD8 were CD45RO-negative and were positively selected for CCR7, with terminally differentiated effector memory CD45RA+ cells excluded. Libraries were prepared by immunoSEQ multiplex PCR; TCRdb keeps only in-frame clonotypes and omits some of them. The sample holds about 2 million clones, 85% to 95% seen once. CDR3 length equals 13 residues. The germline CDR1 and CDR2 sequences are SEHNR and FQNEAQ (reference sequence). The germline V and J ends were trimmed by 0 bases and 4 bases, with 5 bases remaining between them.

The sequencing input was naive CD8+ T cells sorted from blood. The gene calls are TRBV7-9 and TRBJ2-3, with D uncertain. The receptor comes from a young man in good health. CDR3 nucleotides: TGTGCCAGCAGCTTAGCCTCGGCAGATACGCAGTATTTT. Encoded protein: CASSLASADTQYF.